This is a list of T cell receptor beta chains from one sample in a study of CD8 T cells in ankylosing spondylitis. Using its own MiXCR run on the 5' RACE reads, TCRdb lists one record per CDR3 protein. This sample has 30,000 to 45,000 distinct CDR3 sequences, with 9.5% to 12% found just once. The sample taken for sequencing was synovial fluid, either unsorted or a sorted T cell fraction (not recorded which). The receptors derive from a male donor with ankylosing spondylitis. The CDR3 runs from the conserved cysteine through the conserved F or W. D genes are given only for firm matches. Size tells how often a clone was seen (once, few, many) or the class of an expanded clone, and some rows leave it out.

TRBD1,TRBJ1-1,16,many,TRBV12-3/TRBV12-4,CASSTGGIGSDTEAFF,TGTGCCAGCAGTACAGGGGGAATTGGGTCTGACACTGAAGCTTTCTTT
TRBD2,TRBJ2-1,16,few,TRBV6-2/TRBV6-3,CASSYLASGSVNEQFF,TGTGCCAGCAGTTACTTGGCTAGCGGGTCTGTGAATGAGCAGTTCTTC
.,TRBJ1-4,15,many,TRBV15,CATSRDRPVGEKLFF,TGTGCCACCAGCAGAGATAGGCCCGTTGGGGAAAAACTGTTTTTT
.,TRBJ2-3,15,.,TRBV6-4,CASSDSPDRANTQYF,TGTGCCAGCAGTGACTCCCCCGACCGGGCGAATACGCAGTATTTT
.,TRBJ2-6,14,few,TRBV3-1,CASSEVPGANVLTF,TGTGCCAGCAGCGAAGTCCCGGGGGCCAACGTCCTGACTTTC
TRBD1,TRBJ2-1,14,many,TRBV28,CASTGQGAYNEQFF,TGTGCCAGCACCGGACAGGGGGCCTACAATGAGCAGTTCTTC
.,TRBJ2-7,13,many,TRBV2,CASRDSEPYEQYF,TGTGCCAGCCGCGATAGCGAACCCTACGAGCAGTACTTC
.,TRBJ2-1,12,many,TRBV13,CASRRKGNEQFF,TGTGCCAGCAGACGAAAGGGCAATGAGCAGTTCTTC
TRBD1,TRBJ2-3,18,many,TRBV7-3,CASSLNSQTGIDTDTQYF,TGTGCCAGCAGCTTAAACAGCCAGACAGGGATCGACACAGATACGCAGTATTTT
TRBD1,TRBJ1-5,14,many,TRBV12-3/TRBV12-4,CASSLGRGIQPQHF,TGTGCCAGCAGTTTGGGCAGGGGGATTCAGCCCCAGCATTTT